The source of this T cell receptor beta chain is a study of radiotherapy plus CTLA-4 blockade in lung cancer. At the level of the study: Objective responses were seen in around 17% of patients, disease control in about 33%. Study observations and caveats: According to reports, early shifts in blood T cell clones, alongside interferon-beta, forecast response most accurately. Subsequent to radiotherapy plus ipilimumab, tumor-derived TCR clones underwent expansion in blood.

This table comes from immunoSEQ multiplex PCR, and its TCRdb copy is limited to in-frame clones, with some not included. The data hold roughly 75,000 clones, with approximately 80% observed a single time. People whose metastatic non-small-cell lung cancer was chemo-refractory got focal radiation along with CTLA-4 blockade by ipilimumab. As concerns this clone: Its antigen is unknown.

The CDR3 covers 13 residues. The J segment lost 8 bases and the V segment lost 5 bases, leaving 8 bases of the junction unmatched. CDR1 SGHTA and CDR2 FQGNSA come from the germline V gene. This sample comprised peripheral blood, obtained from a patient treated with radiotherapy plus ipilimumab. The sequence came from a human donor with non-small cell lung cancer who had stable disease on radiotherapy plus ipilimumab. V gene TRBV7-2 combines with J gene TRBJ1-2, with 7 bases identical to TRBD1. The CDR3 loop reads CASSQDRVEGYTF. In nucleotides, the CDR3 is TGTGCCAGCAGCCAAGACAGGGTTGAGGGCTACACCTTC.